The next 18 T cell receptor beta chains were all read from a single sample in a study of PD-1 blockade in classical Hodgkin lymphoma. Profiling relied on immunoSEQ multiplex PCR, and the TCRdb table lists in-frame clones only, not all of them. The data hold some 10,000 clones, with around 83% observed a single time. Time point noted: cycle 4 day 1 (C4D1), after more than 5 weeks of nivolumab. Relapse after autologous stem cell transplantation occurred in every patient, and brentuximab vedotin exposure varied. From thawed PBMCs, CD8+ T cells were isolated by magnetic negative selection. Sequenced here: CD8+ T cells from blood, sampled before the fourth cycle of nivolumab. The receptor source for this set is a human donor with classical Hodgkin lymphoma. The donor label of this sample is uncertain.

The CDR3 region is CASSSGGTYEQYF. The DNA of the CDR3 is TGTGCCAGCTCATCTGGGGGGACCTACGAGCAGTACTTC. This chain links TRBV18 with TRBJ2-7, with D perhaps TRBD2 (6 bases). The V gene's germline CDR1 is KGHSH and CDR2 LQKENI. V was trimmed by 5 bases and J by 2 bases, leaving 10 bases between them. This CDR3 spans 13 amino acids.

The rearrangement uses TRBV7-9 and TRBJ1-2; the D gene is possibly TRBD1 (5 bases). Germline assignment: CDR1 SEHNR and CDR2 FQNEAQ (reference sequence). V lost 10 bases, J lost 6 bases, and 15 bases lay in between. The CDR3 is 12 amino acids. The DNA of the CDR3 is TGTGCCATGCCAAGGGGACGGGATGGCTACACCTTC. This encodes CAMPRGRDGYTF.

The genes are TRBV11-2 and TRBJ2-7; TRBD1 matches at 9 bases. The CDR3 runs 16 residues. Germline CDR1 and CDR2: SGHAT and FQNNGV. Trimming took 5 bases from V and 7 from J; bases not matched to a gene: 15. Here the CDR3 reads CASSTFNQQGAWEQYF. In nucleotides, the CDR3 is TGTGCCAGCAGCACCTTTAACCAACAGGGGGCCTGGGAGCAGTACTTC.

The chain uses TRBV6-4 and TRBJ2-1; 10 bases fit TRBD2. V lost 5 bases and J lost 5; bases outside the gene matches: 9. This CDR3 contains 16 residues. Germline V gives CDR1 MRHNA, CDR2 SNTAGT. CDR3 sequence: CASSPSRTSGDNEQFF. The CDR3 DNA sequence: TGTGCCAGCAGTCCCTCAAGGACTAGCGGAGACAATGAGCAGTTCTTC.

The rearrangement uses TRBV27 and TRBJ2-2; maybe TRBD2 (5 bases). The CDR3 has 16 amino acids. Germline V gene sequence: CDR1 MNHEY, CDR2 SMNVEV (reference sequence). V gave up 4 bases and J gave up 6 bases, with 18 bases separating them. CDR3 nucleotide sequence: TGTGCCAGCAGTTCCCGGGAACAAAGTGAGGCCGGGGAGCTGTTTTTT. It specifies CASSSREQSEAGELFF.

CDR3 residues: CASRPGQGAAEQYF. The CDR3, as DNA: TGTGCCAGCAGACCCGGACAGGGGGCTGCTGAGCAGTACTTC. The J gene is TRBJ2-7, the V gene TRBV6-5; the match to TRBD1 covers 11 bases. J lost 7 bases, V lost 6 bases, and 8 bases had no gene match. CDR1 is MNHEY, CDR2 SVGAGI, per germline. The CDR3 is 14 amino acids.

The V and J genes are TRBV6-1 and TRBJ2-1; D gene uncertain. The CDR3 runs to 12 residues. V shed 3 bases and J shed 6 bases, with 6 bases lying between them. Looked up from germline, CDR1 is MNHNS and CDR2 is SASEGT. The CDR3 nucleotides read TGTGCCAGCAGTGACCCCGGCAATGAGCAGTTCTTC. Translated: CASSDPGNEQFF.

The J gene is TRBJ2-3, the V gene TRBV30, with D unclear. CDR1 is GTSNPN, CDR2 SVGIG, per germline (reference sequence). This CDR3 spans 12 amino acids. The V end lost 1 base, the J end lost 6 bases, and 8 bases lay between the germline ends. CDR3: CAWSARMDTQYF. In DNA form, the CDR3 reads TGTGCCTGGAGTGCAAGGATGGATACGCAGTATTTT. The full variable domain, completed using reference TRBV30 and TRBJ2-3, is SQTIHQWPATLVQPVGSPLSLECTVEGTSNPNLYWYRQAAGRGLQLLFYSVGIGQISSEVPQNLSASRPQDRQFILSSKKLLLSDSGFYLCAWSARMDTQYFGPGTRLTVL.

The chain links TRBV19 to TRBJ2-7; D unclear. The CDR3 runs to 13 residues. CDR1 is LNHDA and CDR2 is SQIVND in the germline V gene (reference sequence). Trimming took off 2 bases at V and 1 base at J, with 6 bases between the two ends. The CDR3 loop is CASSITISYEQYF. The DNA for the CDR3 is TGTGCCAGTAGTATAACCATTTCCTACGAGCAGTACTTC.

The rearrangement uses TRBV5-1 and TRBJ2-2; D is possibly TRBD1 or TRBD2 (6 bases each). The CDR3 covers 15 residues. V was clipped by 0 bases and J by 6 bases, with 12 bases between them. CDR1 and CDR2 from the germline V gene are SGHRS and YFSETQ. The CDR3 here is CASSLEGGVAGELFF. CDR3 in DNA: TGCGCCAGCAGCTTGGAGGGGGGTGTCGCCGGGGAGCTGTTTTTT.

CDR3 residues: CSVTAGLADNEQFF. CDR3 DNA sequence: TGCAGCGTGACCGCGGGACTAGCGGACAATGAGCAGTTCTTC. V and J are TRBV29-1 and TRBJ2-1; 11 bases fit TRBD2. Germline values: CDR1 SQVTM, CDR2 ANQGSEA. This CDR3 comprises 14 residues. Unmatched junction bases numbered 6, after V lost 6 bases and J lost 5 bases.

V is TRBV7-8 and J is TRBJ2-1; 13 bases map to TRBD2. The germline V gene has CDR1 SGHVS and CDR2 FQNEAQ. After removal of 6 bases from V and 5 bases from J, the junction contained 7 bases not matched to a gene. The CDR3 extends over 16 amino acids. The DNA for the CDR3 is TGTGCCAGCAGTTTGGGACTAGCGGGGCCAAACAATGAGCAGTTCTTC. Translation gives CASSLGLAGPNNEQFF.

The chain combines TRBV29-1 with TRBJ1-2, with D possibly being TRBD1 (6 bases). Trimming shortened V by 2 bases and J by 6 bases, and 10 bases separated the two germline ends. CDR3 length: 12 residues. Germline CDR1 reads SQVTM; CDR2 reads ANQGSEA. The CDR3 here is CSVERGADGYTF. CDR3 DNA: TGCAGCGTTGAACGGGGGGCAGATGGCTACACCTTC.

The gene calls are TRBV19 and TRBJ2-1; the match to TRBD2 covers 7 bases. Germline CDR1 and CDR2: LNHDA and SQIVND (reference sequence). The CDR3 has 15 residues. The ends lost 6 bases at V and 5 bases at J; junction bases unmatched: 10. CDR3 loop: CASSPNPAGHNEQFF. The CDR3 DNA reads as TGTGCCAGTAGCCCGAACCCAGCGGGGCACAATGAGCAGTTCTTC. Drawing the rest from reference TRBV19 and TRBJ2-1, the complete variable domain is DGGITQSPKYLFRKEGQNVTLSCEQNLNHDAMYWYRQDPGQGLRLIYYSQIVNDFQKGDIAEGYSVSREKKESFPLTVTSAQKNPTAFYLCASSPNPAGHNEQFFGPGTRLTVL.

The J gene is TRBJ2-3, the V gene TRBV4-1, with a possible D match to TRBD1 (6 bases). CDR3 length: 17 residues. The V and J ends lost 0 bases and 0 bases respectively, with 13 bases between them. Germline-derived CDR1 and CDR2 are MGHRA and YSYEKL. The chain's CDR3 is CASSQEGDTPSTDTQYF. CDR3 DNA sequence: TGCGCCAGCAGCCAAGAAGGGGACACTCCTAGCACAGATACGCAGTATTTT.

The CDR3 reads CASSLWGVERSYEQYF. As DNA, the CDR3 is TGCGCCAGCAGCTTGTGGGGGGTCGAGCGGTCCTACGAGCAGTACTTC. The gene calls are TRBV5-1 and TRBJ2-7, with D maybe TRBD2 (6 bases). Germline CDR1 and CDR2: SGHRS and YFSETQ. V lost 1 base and J lost 1, with 15 bases in between. This CDR3 contains 16 residues.

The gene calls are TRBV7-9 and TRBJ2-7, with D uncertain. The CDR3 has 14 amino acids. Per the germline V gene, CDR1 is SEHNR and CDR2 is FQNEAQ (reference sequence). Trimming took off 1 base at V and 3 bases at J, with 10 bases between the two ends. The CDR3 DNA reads TGTGCCAGCAGCTTAGGCGGAGACCGCTACGAGCAGTACTTC. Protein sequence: CASSLGGDRYEQYF.

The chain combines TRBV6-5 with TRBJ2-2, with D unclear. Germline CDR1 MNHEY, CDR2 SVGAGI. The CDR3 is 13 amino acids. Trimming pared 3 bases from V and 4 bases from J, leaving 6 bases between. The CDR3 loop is CASSYHVTGELFF. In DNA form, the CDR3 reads TGTGCCAGCAGTTATCATGTCACCGGGGAGCTGTTTTTT.